This T cell receptor beta chain originates from a study of blood T cell repertoires in COVID-19. Background on the study: COVID-19 samples, acute and convalescent, were from the United States, Italy and Spain. T cells, B-cell-depleted T cells, or PBMCs supplied cDNA or gDNA.

Original analysis: Reference gene primer amplification in the assay estimated nucleated cell counts. Profiling relied on immunoSEQ multiplex PCR, and the TCRdb table lists in-frame clones only, not all of them. V and J calls and clone size are as listed in that table; D and trimming were resolved from the DNA. The sample shows fewer than 15,000 clones, around 76% of them seen only once. V lost 2 bases to trimming and J lost 4 bases; unmatched junction nucleotides: 4. Germline V CDR1 and CDR2: MNHNY, SVGAGI (reference sequence). This CDR3 is built from 14 residues. This clonotype was sampled from a woman of 80 years or more with acute or convalescent COVID-19. Sequenced input: peripheral blood. This rearrangement joins TRBV6-6 to TRBJ1-1; 7 bases are a match to TRBD1. The CDR3 protein is CASSYDRVLTEAFF. The CDR3 DNA follows: TGTGCCAGCAGTTACGACAGGGTCCTCACTGAAGCTTTCTTT.